A single T cell receptor beta chain is shown here with its context. The data originate from a study of blood T cell repertoires in COVID-19. Exposed participants came across a COVID-19 case within 2 weeks before study entry. The germline gives CDR1 SGHRS, CDR2 YFSETQ. The CDR3 has 14 amino acids. Between the trimmed V and J ends, which lost 1 base and 2 bases, there was a span of 10 bases. Profiled with immunoSEQ multiplex PCR; TCRdb holds only in-frame clones, not every one. This sample has around 200,000 clones; approximately 86% occur once, and the top ten carry 3.5% to 5.5%. The source is a woman aged 30 to 39 who had been exposed to COVID-19. The specimen was PBMCs or T cells enriched from blood (not recorded which). The gene calls are TRBV5-1 and TRBJ2-7; D is unclear. The CDR3 reads CASSLWATAYEQYF. CDR3 bases: TGCGCCAGCAGCTTGTGGGCCACAGCCTACGAGCAGTACTTC.